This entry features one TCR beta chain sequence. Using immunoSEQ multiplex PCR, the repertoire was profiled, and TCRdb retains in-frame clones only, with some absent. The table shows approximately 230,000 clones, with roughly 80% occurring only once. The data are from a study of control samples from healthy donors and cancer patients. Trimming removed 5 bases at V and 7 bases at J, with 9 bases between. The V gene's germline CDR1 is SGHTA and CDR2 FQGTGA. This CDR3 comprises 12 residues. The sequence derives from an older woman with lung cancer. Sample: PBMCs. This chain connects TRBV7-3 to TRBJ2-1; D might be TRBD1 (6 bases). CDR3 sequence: CASSKDRNEQFF. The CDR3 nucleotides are TGTGCCAGCAGCAAAGACAGGAATGAGCAGTTCTTC.